The sequence of this TCR beta chain was determined in a study of T cell changes during pregnancy in multiple sclerosis. Produced via immunoSEQ multiplex PCR; TCRdb's table is partial and in-frame only. The table shows 130,000 or so clones, with 95% to 98% occurring only once. The J segment lost 6 bases and the V segment lost 6 bases, leaving 7 bases of the junction unmatched. Germline CDR1 reads SQVTM; CDR2 reads ANQGSEA. CDR3 length: 14 residues. The rearrangement uses TRBV29-1 and TRBJ2-7; 14 bases match TRBD2. This material consisted of peripheral blood, taken after pregnancy. This receptor was taken from a female donor with multiple sclerosis, enrolled in a pregnancy study. CDR3 in DNA: TGCAGCGTGGGGTCGGGGACTAGCGGGGGCGAGCAGTACTTC. Translated, it gives CSVGSGTSGGEQYF.